This T cell receptor beta chain was identified during a study of vaccination and CD4 T cells after COVID-19. Whole-study context: Stimulation used overlapping spike peptides from SARS-CoV-2, HCoV-NL63, HCoV-OC43 and HCoV-229E.

Stated treatment: roughly 11-day PBMC culture with coronavirus spike peptide pools or control peptides (ViraFEST assay). Dates of PCR positivity, March to December 2020, preceded the US Alpha, Beta and Delta variants. This clonotype has only one observation. Its antigen is unidentified. Cultured CD4+ T-cell DNA underwent Oncomine TCR Beta short-read sequencing. TCRdb re-called the PCR reads with MiXCR, one entry per CDR3 protein. This table has some 9,000 distinct CDR3 sequences, about two fifths appearing once. V lost 5 bases to trimming and J lost 1 base, with 17 bases between them. Germline CDR1 and CDR2: SEHNR and FQNEAQ (reference sequence). The CDR3 length is 16 residues.

This chain joins TRBV7-9 and TRBJ2-5, with D perhaps assigned TRBD1 or TRBD2 (5 bases each). This receptor was obtained from a human donor who had recovered from COVID-19. Sample: CD4+ T cells from blood, cultured in vitro. CDR3 DNA sequence: TGTGCCAGCAGCCCGGGGTGGGGACCATCCCAAGAGACCCAGTACTTC. Residues: CASSPGWGPSQETQYF. The whole variable domain, filled in from reference TRBV7-9 and TRBJ2-5, reads DTGVSQNPRHKITKRGQNVTFRCDPISEHNRLYWYRQTLGQGPEFLTYFQNEAQLEKSRLLSDRFSAERPKGSFSTLEIQRTEQGDSAMYLCASSPGWGPSQETQYFGPGTRLLVL.